The subject of this entry is one T cell receptor beta chain. Its antigen remains unidentified. The junction differs from germline at one of its ends, possibly a read error. Germline V CDR1 and CDR2: SGHRS, YFSETQ. This CDR3 has 14 amino acids. TCRdb reprocessed the 5' RACE reads via MiXCR and lists one record per CDR3 protein. The table lists some 730,000 distinct CDR3 sequences, 15% to 20% of them singletons. These data belong to a study of identical twins. Study outcomes and limitations: Among monozygotic twins, out-of-frame TCR alpha sharing exceeded what models predicted.

These same data were also listed under a study on T cells expressing NK-cell markers. In that study: In roughly six donors, dominant NKG2C+ clonotypes were about 1.0-7.5% of CD8+ T cells.

The chain combines TRBV5-1 with TRBJ2-2; a weak D match, TRBD2 (5 bases). Sequenced material: PBMCs. The source of this sequence is a woman younger than 35 in good health. In DNA, the CDR3 is TGCGCCAGCAGCTTGGACCGTTATACCGGGGAGCTGTTCTTT. Its protein product is CASSLDRYTGELFF.